Below, 5 T cell receptor beta chains from the same sample are listed, as sequenced in a study of long-term antiretroviral therapy in people with HIV. They ran version v3.0 of the immunoSEQ assay at survey level. The table came from immunoSEQ multiplex PCR; TCRdb's copy has only in-frame clones and leaves some out. The table has around 25,000 clones, around four fifths seen once. Sequenced here: unsorted PBMCs, sampled 3 years after starting antiretroviral therapy. The receptors here all came from a man between 18 and 35 years old with HIV.

The chain recombines TRBV28 with TRBJ2-3; D assignment may be TRBD1 or TRBD2 (5 bases each). Trimming removed 1 base at V and 0 bases at J, with 20 bases between. The CDR3 loop spans 19 amino acids. In germline, CDR1 is MDHEN, CDR2 SYDVKM. CDR3 region: CASSLLGRGTWESTDTQYF. CDR3 in DNA: TGTGCCAGCAGTTTATTAGGTCGTGGGACGTGGGAGAGCACAGATACGCAGTATTTT.

V and J are TRBV4-2 and TRBJ2-1; D may correspond to TRBD1 or TRBD2 (7 bases each). CDR1 is LGHNA, CDR2 YNFKEQ, per germline. The CDR3 length is 14 residues. The V end lost 8 bases, the J end lost 7 bases, and 18 bases lay between the germline ends. The CDR3 region has the DNA TGTGCCAGCCGCAGGGGGGGGGCCGATAATGAGCAGTTCTTC. Translation gives CASRRGGADNEQFF.

The rearrangement links TRBV5-8 to TRBJ2-7; D perhaps matches TRBD2 (5 bases). Trimming removed 2 bases at V and 8 bases at J, with 17 bases between. The CDR3 consists of 14 residues. Germline V CDR1 and CDR2: SGHTS, YDEGEE. DNA for the CDR3: TGTGCCAGCAGCTTCCTCTATGAGGAGCGGAAGCAGTACGTC. Amino acids: CASSFLYEERKQYV.

V is TRBV4-2 and J is TRBJ2-3; either TRBD1 or TRBD2 may fit D (5 bases each). The CDR3 length is 17 residues. The V gene's germline CDR1 is LGHNA and CDR2 YNFKEQ. Trimming took 0 bases from V and 3 from J, leaving 16 bases between them. CDR3 nucleotides: TGTGCCAGCAGCCAAGATTTTCGGGGCCATGTGACAGATACGCAGTATTTT. This sequence encodes CASSQDFRGHVTDTQYF.

V is TRBV2 and J is TRBJ1-1; D is unresolved. The CDR3 contains 13 residues. Trimming pared 7 bases from V and 0 bases from J, leaving 9 bases between. Germline V gene lookup returns CDR1 SNHLY and CDR2 FYNNEI. Here the CDR3 reads CASKGSMNTEAFF. The CDR3 nucleotides are TGTGCCAGCAAGGGCAGCATGAACACTGAAGCTTTCTTT.